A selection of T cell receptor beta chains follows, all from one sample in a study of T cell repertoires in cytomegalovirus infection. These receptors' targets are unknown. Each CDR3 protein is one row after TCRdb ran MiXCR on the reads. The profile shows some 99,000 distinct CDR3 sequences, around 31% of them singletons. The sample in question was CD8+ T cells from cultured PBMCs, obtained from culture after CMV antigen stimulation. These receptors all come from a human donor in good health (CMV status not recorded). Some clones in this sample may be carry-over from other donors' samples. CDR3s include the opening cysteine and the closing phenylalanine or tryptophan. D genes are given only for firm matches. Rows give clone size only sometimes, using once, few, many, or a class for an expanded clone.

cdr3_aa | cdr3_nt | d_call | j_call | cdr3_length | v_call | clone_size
CASSLGQGNDEQYF | TGTGCCAGCAGCTTAGGACAGGGTAACGACGAGCAGTACTTC | TRBD1 | TRBJ2-7 | 14 | TRBV7-2 | many
CSARPLAGVNTGELFF | TGCAGTGCTCGGCCGCTAGCGGGGGTGAACACCGGGGAGCTGTTTTTT | TRBD2 | TRBJ2-2 | 16 | TRBV20-1 | NA
CSVGQFSYEQYF | TGCAGCGTTGGACAGTTCTCCTACGAGCAGTACTTC | NA | TRBJ2-7 | 12 | TRBV29-1 | many
CASSPGTARGEQFF | TGTGCCAGCAGCCCTGGGACAGCCCGGGGTGAGCAGTTCTTC | TRBD1 | TRBJ2-1 | 14 | TRBV5-6 | few
CSATSPTWEAFF | TGCAGTGCCACGAGTCCTACATGGGAAGCTTTCTTT | NA | TRBJ1-1 | 12 | TRBV20-1 | few
CASSFKINTEAFF | TGTGCCAGCAGCTTTAAAATTAACACTGAAGCTTTCTTT | NA | TRBJ1-1 | 13 | TRBV7-6 | NA
CATYDFAGPDTQYF | TGTGCCACGTACGACTTTGCCGGCCCAGATACGCAGTATTTT | NA | TRBJ2-3 | 14 | TRBV19 | many
CASSPQGEVQPQHF | TGTGCCAGCAGTCCCCAAGGGGAGGTTCAGCCCCAGCATTTT | NA | TRBJ1-5 | 14 | TRBV27 | NA
CASSPWTGGFYGYTF | TGTGCCAGCAGTCCCTGGACAGGGGGTTTCTATGGCTACACCTTC | TRBD1 | TRBJ1-2 | 15 | TRBV27 | NA
CATRFPGGFNEQFF | TGTGCCACCAGATTCCCGGGGGGGTTCAATGAGCAGTTCTTC | TRBD2 | TRBJ2-1 | 14 | TRBV15 | medium-sized
CASAGVSYEQYF | TGTGCCAGCGCCGGGGTGTCCTACGAGCAGTACTTC | NA | TRBJ2-7 | 12 | TRBV6-8 | NA
CATRGNTIYF | TGTGCCACCCGAGGAAACACCATATATTTT | NA | TRBJ1-3 | 10 | TRBV19 | NA
CASSSRADQPQHF | TGTGCCAGCAGCTCACGGGCCGATCAGCCCCAGCATTTT | NA | TRBJ1-5 | 13 | TRBV11-2 | NA
CASSPTSDPHSRSGELFF | TGTGCCAGCAGCCCAACATCGGACCCTCATAGTCGGTCCGGGGAGCTGTTTTTT | NA | TRBJ2-2 | 18 | TRBV12-3/TRBV12-4 | few
CASSQASPAYEQYF | TGTGCCAGCAGCCAAGCCAGTCCAGCCTACGAGCAGTACTTC | NA | TRBJ2-7 | 14 | TRBV4-2 | once
CASSAGLRAVDEQYF | TGTGCCAGCAGTGCCGGCTTAAGGGCCGTCGACGAGCAGTACTTC | NA | TRBJ2-7 | 15 | TRBV2 | many
CASSEALVGPEAFF | TGTGCCAGCAGTGAAGCGCTTGTAGGGCCTGAAGCTTTCTTT | NA | TRBJ1-1 | 14 | TRBV2 | NA
CASNPGIMNTEAFF | TGTGCCAGCAATCCGGGTATCATGAACACTGAAGCTTTCTTT | NA | TRBJ1-1 | 14 | TRBV9 | NA
CSVGTSGGLTDTQYF | TGCAGCGTGGGGACTAGCGGGGGCCTCACAGATACGCAGTATTTT | TRBD2 | TRBJ2-3 | 15 | TRBV29-1 | NA
CASNQGGNTEAFF | TGTGCCAGCAATCAGGGCGGGAACACTGAAGCTTTCTTT | NA | TRBJ1-1 | 13 | TRBV28 | NA
CASSFRRSYEQYF | TGTGCCAGCAGTTTTCGACGGTCCTACGAGCAGTACTTC | NA | TRBJ2-7 | 13 | TRBV12-3/TRBV12-4 | many
CASSLLAGSYEQYF | TGTGCCAGCAGCTTGTTAGCGGGATCCTACGAGCAGTACTTC | TRBD2 | TRBJ2-7 | 14 | TRBV7-6 | many
CASSLDFFGGGESDPYEQYF | TGTGCCAGCAGCTTAGACTTTTTCGGGGGGGGCGAGAGTGATCCCTACGAGCAGTACTTC | TRBD2 | TRBJ2-7 | 20 | TRBV7-6 | few
CASSSSGTANTEAFF | TGTGCCAGCAGCTCGTCGGGGACAGCGAACACTGAAGCTTTCTTT | TRBD1 | TRBJ1-1 | 15 | TRBV7-6 | few
CASSPTSRITPNEQFF | TGTGCCAGCAGTCCAACCTCCAGAATCACCCCGAATGAGCAGTTCTTC | NA | TRBJ2-1 | 16 | TRBV6-5 | NA
CASTRLAGGIVGEQFF | TGTGCCAGCACTCGACTAGCGGGGGGGATAGTCGGCGAGCAGTTCTTC | TRBD2 | TRBJ2-1 | 16 | TRBV12-3/TRBV12-4 | few
CASSLSYRKTDTQYF | TGTGCCAGCAGCTTAAGCTACAGGAAAACAGATACGCAGTATTTT | NA | TRBJ2-3 | 15 | TRBV7-2 | NA
CASSSPDRDPYNEQFF | TGTGCCAGCAGCTCCCCCGACAGGGACCCCTACAATGAGCAGTTCTTC | TRBD1 | TRBJ2-1 | 16 | TRBV7-9 | few
CASSTTGQGAREAEAFF | TGTGCCAGCAGCACTACGGGACAGGGGGCGCGTGAGGCTGAAGCTTTCTTT | TRBD1 | TRBJ1-1 | 17 | TRBV7-9 | many